This TCR beta chain was profiled in a study of blood T cells in healthy people across ages. Study-wide results and caveats: Diversity estimates drawn from one million T cells were deemed underestimates. Observed TCR beta diversity per million T cells went down as age went up. This fall followed a roughly linear course with age.

This clonotype showed up just a few times. Antigen specificity is unknown. A second PCR of 7 to 11 cycles used a sample-barcoded 5' primer and a J-beta primer mix. TCRdb re-derived calls from the 5' RACE reads in MiXCR, one entry per CDR3 protein. The sample comprises more than 1 million distinct CDR3 sequences, 45% of which are singletons, and 18% rests with the top ten. The CDR3 loop spans 15 amino acids. V lost 5 bases, J lost 4 bases, and 11 bases stayed unmatched. Germline V gives CDR1 MNHEY, CDR2 SMNVEV (reference sequence). The chain uses TRBV27 and TRBJ2-7; 7 nucleotides agree with TRBD1. The specimen sequenced was blood. This receptor was identified in a woman aged 60-75 years in good health. CDR3 amino acids: CASSRPGQARYEQYF. In nucleotides, the CDR3 is TGTGCCAGCAGTCGCCCAGGACAGGCTCGATACGAGCAGTACTTC.